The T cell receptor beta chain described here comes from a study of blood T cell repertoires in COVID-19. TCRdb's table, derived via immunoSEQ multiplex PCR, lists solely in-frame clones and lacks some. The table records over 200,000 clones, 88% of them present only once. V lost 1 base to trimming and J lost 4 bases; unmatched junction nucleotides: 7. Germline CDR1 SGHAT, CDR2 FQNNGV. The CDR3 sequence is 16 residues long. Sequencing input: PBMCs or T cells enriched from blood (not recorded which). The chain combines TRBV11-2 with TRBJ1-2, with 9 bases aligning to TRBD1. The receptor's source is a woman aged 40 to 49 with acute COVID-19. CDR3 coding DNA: TGTGCCAGCAGCTTAGCTGGGACAGGGCGAGTCTATGGCTACACCTTC. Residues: CASSLAGTGRVYGYTF.